The 5 T cell receptor beta chains below all came from one sample that was sequenced in a study of cytomegalovirus exposure and HLA in healthy donors (dated by TCRdb to the late 2010s). The method behind the library was the immunoSEQ multiplex PCR assay. A mixture of 60 forward primers for TCR Vbeta segments and 13 reverse primers for TCR Jbeta segments was used in the multiplex PCR. This is the immuneACCESS table as TCRdb keeps it, with only in-frame sequences that have V and J called. A part of the clones is gone; compared with another copy, unresolved V genes explain less than half, and the rest is unexplained. The sample includes 150,000 to 200,000 clones, with 84% observed a single time. The top ten clonotypes cover about 0.4% of the sample. Sample: PBMCs. Every receptor here comes from a boy aged 2 to 10 in good health and CMV-seronegative.

This rearrangement joins TRBV7-9 to TRBJ2-7, with 11 bases identical to TRBD2. Unmatched junction bases numbered 2, after V lost 4 bases and J lost 0 bases. Germline CDR1 reads SEHNR; CDR2 reads FQNEAQ (reference sequence). This CDR3 is 15 amino acids long. As DNA, the CDR3 is TGTGCCAGCAGCTCTAGCGGGAGGCTCTCCTACGAGCAGTACTTC. Protein product: CASSSSGRLSYEQYF. The full variable domain, its missing parts supplied by reference TRBV7-9 and TRBJ2-7, is DTGVSQNPRHKITKRGQNVTFRCDPISEHNRLYWYRQTLGQGPEFLTYFQNEAQLEKSRLLSDRFSAERPKGSFSTLEIQRTEQGDSAMYLCASSSSGRLSYEQYFGPGTRLTVT.

The CDR3 loop reads CASSQRDRGSGNTIYF. CDR3 nucleotide sequence: TGCGCCAGCAGCCAGAGGGACAGGGGTAGTGGAAACACCATATATTTT. V gene TRBV4-1 combines with J gene TRBJ1-3, with 10 nucleotides matching TRBD1. Germline CDR1 and CDR2: MGHRA and YSYEKL. This CDR3 region has 16 residues. Unmatched junction bases numbered 5, after V lost 3 bases and J lost 3 bases.

This clone turned up a few times. For the CDR3, the DNA is TGTGCCAGCAGTTCCGGACAGACCGGAAACACCATATATTTT. Translating it yields CASSSGQTGNTIYF. The V call is TRBV28, the J call TRBJ1-3, with a tentative D call TRBD1 (6 bases). The CDR3 sequence is 14 residues long. Germline V CDR1 and CDR2: MDHEN, SYDVKM. V was cut by 4 bases and J by 4 bases, with 11 bases left in between.

This chain uses TRBV27 with TRBJ2-1; 8 nucleotides line up with TRBD2. V trimming: 7 bases; J trimming: 8 bases; junction bases outside the gene matches: 10. Germline values: CDR1 MNHEY, CDR2 SMNVEV (reference sequence). The CDR3 covers 14 residues. In DNA, the CDR3 is TGTGCCAGCACCCCAGGGACTAGTCTCGATGAGCAGTTCTTC. The encoded protein is CASTPGTSLDEQFF.

The rearrangement links TRBV7-8 to TRBJ2-1; D uncertain. Germline V CDR1 and CDR2: SGHVS, FQNEAQ. V lost 5 bases and J lost 3, with 11 bases in between. The CDR3 is 14 amino acids. The CDR3 DNA reads TGTGCCAGCAGCATTAGGCTAGACTACAATGAGCAGTTCTTC. This gives the protein CASSIRLDYNEQFF.